The 25 T cell receptor beta chains in this list originate from one sample, sequenced in a study of blood T cell repertoires in COVID-19. Measured with immunoSEQ multiplex PCR; TCRdb has only the in-frame clones, and not every one. The profile covers about 90,000 clones, with 85% appearing a single time and 10% to 15% taken by the ten largest. The sequencing input was peripheral blood. These receptors all stem from a woman aged 70-85 years with active or convalescent COVID-19.

This clone came up a few times. This chain joins TRBV10-3 and TRBJ1-2, with 8 bases aligning to TRBD1. V shed 3 bases, J shed 4 bases, and the junction held 4 bases outside the gene matches. Germline assignment: CDR1 ENHRY and CDR2 SYGVKD. The CDR3 sequence is 14 residues long. The CDR3 sequence: CAISDLGQGYGYTF. CDR3 nucleotides: TGTGCCATCAGTGATCTAGGACAGGGCTATGGCTACACCTTC.

This clone was observed a handful of times. The chain is built from TRBV12-5 and TRBJ2-7, with D possibly matching TRBD1 (6 bases). In germline, CDR1 is LGHNT, CDR2 FRNRAP. V was cut by 3 bases and J by 13 bases, with 13 bases left in between. The CDR3 sequence is 11 residues long. The CDR3, as DNA: TGTGCTAGTGGTTTTGACCCGGGACACTACTTC. Translation: CASGFDPGHYF. Together with reference TRBV12-5 and TRBJ2-7, the CDR3 gives the full variable domain: DARVTQTPRHKVTEMGQEVTMRCQPILGHNTVFWYRQTMMQGLELLAYFRNRAPLDDSGMPKDRFSAEMPDATLATLKIQPSEPRDSAVYFCASGFDPGHYFGPGTRLTVT.

The rearrangement links TRBV3-1 (or the pseudogene TRBV3-2) to TRBJ1-1; D is unclear. Germline values: CDR1 LGHDT, CDR2 YNNKEL (reference sequence). The CDR3 is 13 amino acids. Deletions cut 3 bases from V and 1 base from J, with 6 bases between. CDR3 protein: CASSQAQNTEAFF. In DNA, the CDR3 is TGTGCCAGCAGCCAGGCACAGAACACTGAAGCTTTCTTT.

A few counts support this clone. This chain uses TRBV27 with TRBJ2-2, with 7 bases aligning to TRBD1. The CDR3 is 16 residues long. Germline V CDR1 and CDR2: MNHEY, SMNVEV (reference sequence). With V trimmed by 5 bases and J by 1 base, 7 bases remained unmatched. CDR3 nucleotides: TGTGCCAGCAGTCAATACACAGGGGTGAACACCGGGGAGCTGTTTTTT. Its protein product is CASSQYTGVNTGELFF.

The V call is TRBV3-1 (or the pseudogene TRBV3-2), the J call TRBJ2-3; a weak D match, TRBD1 (6 bases). In germline, CDR1 is LGHDT, CDR2 YNNKEL (reference sequence). V dropped 3 bases and J dropped 8 bases, with 9 bases sitting between them. The length of the CDR3 is 12 residues. The CDR3 DNA reads TGTGCCAGCAGCCACCTAGGGGGTACGCAGTATTTT. Protein product: CASSHLGGTQYF.

The chain uses TRBV7-9 and TRBJ2-5; D is possibly TRBD1 (6 bases). This CDR3 contains 15 residues. Germline lookup yields CDR1 SEHNR and CDR2 FQNEAQ (reference sequence). Trimming took 2 bases from V and 5 from J, leaving 15 bases between them. CDR3 sequence reads: CASSLKQGVGETQYF. CDR3 coding DNA: TGTGCCAGCAGCTTAAAACAGGGCGTGGGGGAGACCCAGTACTTC.

The chain couples TRBV10-3 to TRBJ2-6; 12 positions match TRBD1. CDR1 ENHRY and CDR2 SYGVKD come from the germline V gene. V shed 5 bases, J shed 0 bases, and the junction held 14 bases outside the gene matches. The CDR3 sequence is 21 residues long. DNA of the CDR3: TGTGCCATCAGTCGGGACAGGGGGCGGACCCTATTATCCTCTGGGGCCAACGTCCTGACTTTC. Translation gives CAISRDRGRTLLSSGANVLTF.

The rearrangement joins TRBV18 to TRBJ1-2; no definite D call. Trimming cost V 3 bases and J 5 bases, with 16 bases left between them. In germline, CDR1 is KGHSH, CDR2 LQKENI. The CDR3 sequence is 15 residues long. The CDR3 nucleotides read TGTGCCAGCTCACCGAGGCGGGGTGCCGAGTATGGCTACACCTTC. It yields the protein CASSPRRGAEYGYTF.

V usage is TRBV29-1 and J usage is TRBJ2-1; D gene uncertain. Germline V gives CDR1 SQVTM, CDR2 ANQGSEA. The CDR3 is made up of 12 amino acids. Trimming took 4 bases from V and 6 from J, leaving 10 bases between them. CDR3 region: CSVGQTFNEQFF. CDR3 coding DNA: TGCAGCGTTGGGCAGACTTTCAATGAGCAGTTCTTC.

The gene calls are TRBV12-3 or TRBV12-4 and TRBJ1-2; a possible D gene is TRBD1 (5 bases). V gave up 3 bases and J gave up 8 bases, with 13 bases separating them. The CDR3 covers 13 residues. The CDR3 sequence is CASSLTRAQGYTF. The DNA of the CDR3 is TGTGCCAGCAGTTTGACCAGGGCCCAAGGCTACACCTTC.

This chain joins TRBV3-1 (or the pseudogene TRBV3-2) and TRBJ1-2, with 7 bases identical to TRBD1. V was pared by 3 bases and J by 6 bases, with 1 base of the junction left unmatched. Germline V gene lookup returns CDR1 LGHDT and CDR2 YNNKEL (reference sequence). The CDR3 loop spans 12 amino acids. The CDR3: CASSHGQDGYTF. For the CDR3, the DNA is TGTGCCAGCAGCCACGGACAGGATGGCTACACCTTC.

The V call is TRBV11-2, the J call TRBJ2-1, with TRBD2 matching over 12 bases. There are 17 residues in the CDR3. CDR1 and CDR2 (germline): SGHAT, FQNNGV. The trim removed 4 bases at V and 6 bases at J, leaving 10 bases unmatched. The CDR3 sequence: CASSSRPASGGANEQFF. CDR3 nucleotides: TGTGCCAGCAGCTCCCGCCCGGCTAGCGGGGGGGCCAATGAGCAGTTCTTC.

V gene TRBV7-2 combines with J gene TRBJ2-5, with D hard to call. V was shortened by 7 bases and J by 2 bases, with 17 bases between the two germline ends. Germline lookup yields CDR1 SGHTA and CDR2 FQGNSA. The CDR3 totals 15 residues. The CDR3 reads CASNVVAVIQETQYF. In DNA, the CDR3 is TGTGCCAGCAACGTGGTGGCGGTGATACAAGAGACCCAGTACTTC.

The chain couples TRBV11-2 to TRBJ1-4, with 8 bases lining up with TRBD1. This CDR3 is built from 14 residues. V lost 5 bases to trimming and J lost 5 bases; unmatched junction nucleotides: 4. Germline V gives CDR1 SGHAT, CDR2 FQNNGV. The chain's CDR3 is CASSPRTGNEKLFF. In DNA, the CDR3 is TGTGCCAGCAGCCCCCGGACAGGGAATGAAAAACTGTTTTTT.

This clone was recorded only once. The CDR3 sequence: CASSADRYNQPQHF. CDR3 sequence (DNA): TGTGCCAGCAGCGCGGACAGATACAATCAGCCCCAGCATTTT. This chain joins TRBV7-9 and TRBJ1-5, with TRBD1 as a possible D gene (6 bases). The CDR3 runs 14 residues. The germline CDR1 and CDR2 sequences are SEHNR and FQNEAQ (reference sequence). V lost 5 bases and J 3 bases, leaving 11 bases between the germline ends. The variable domain in full, completed from reference TRBV7-9 and TRBJ1-5, reads DTGVSQNPRHKITKRGQNVTFRCDPISEHNRLYWYRQTLGQGPEFLTYFQNEAQLEKSRLLSDRFSAERPKGSFSTLEIQRTEQGDSAMYLCASSADRYNQPQHFGDGTRLSIL.

V gene TRBV27 combines with J gene TRBJ2-7; 9 bases match TRBD2. Trimming at V came to 6 bases and at J to 0 bases, leaving 3 bases not matched to a gene. The CDR3 contains 14 residues. The germline V gene has CDR1 MNHEY and CDR2 SMNVEV (reference sequence). This CDR3 is CASSLAGSSYEQYF. The CDR3, as DNA: TGTGCCAGCAGCCTAGCGGGGAGCTCCTACGAGCAGTACTTC.

This clone turned up a few times. The gene calls are TRBV2 and TRBJ2-7; 9 nucleotides align to TRBD2. The ends lost 7 bases at V and 7 bases at J; junction bases unmatched: 8. Germline V lookup: CDR1 SNHLY, CDR2 FYNNEI. The CDR3 length is 13 residues. CDR3 bases: TGTGCCAGCAACCAGCGGGGGGTCGAAGAGCAGTACTTC. It is translated as CASNQRGVEEQYF.

This sequence joins TRBV5-1 and TRBJ2-5; D possibly corresponds to TRBD1 (6 bases). The CDR3 contains 16 residues. V was trimmed by 4 bases and J by 2 bases, leaving 18 bases between them. In germline, CDR1 is SGHRS, CDR2 YFSETQ. The CDR3 DNA sequence: TGCGCCAGCAGCCATAACGACAGGAGGCGACAAGAGACCCAGTACTTC. Its protein is CASSHNDRRRQETQYF.

This rearrangement joins TRBV21-1 to TRBJ1-1. TRBV21-1 is noted as a pseudogene. This CDR3 has 16 amino acids. Here the CDR3 DNA reads TGTGCCAGCAGCAAAAGTCCCCGGGTCCCGGGGACTGAAGCTTTCTTT. As protein: CASSKSPRVPGTEAFF.

The J gene is TRBJ2-7, the V gene TRBV3-1 (or the pseudogene TRBV3-2); maybe TRBD1 (6 bases). V shed 7 bases and J shed 7 bases, with 14 bases lying between them. The CDR3 extends over 12 amino acids. Germline CDR1 reads LGHDT; CDR2 reads YNNKEL (reference sequence). CDR3 sequence (DNA): TGTGCCAGCACCCAGGGGTCGGGGGAGCAGTACTTC. Its translation is CASTQGSGEQYF.

The CDR3 is CASSHSGGAAEQFF. The CDR3 DNA reads as TGTGCCAGCAGCCATAGCGGGGGGGCCGCTGAGCAGTTCTTC. The chain uses TRBV11-2 and TRBJ2-1, with 11 positions matching TRBD2. CDR1 is SGHAT, CDR2 FQNNGV, per germline. The CDR3 has 14 amino acids. The junction had 6 bases not matched to a gene; V was cut back by 5 bases and J by 9 bases.

The rearrangement uses TRBV27 and TRBJ1-3; weak D call: TRBD1 (5 bases). Trimming removed 4 bases at V and 1 base at J, with 14 bases between. Per germline, CDR1 MNHEY and CDR2 SMNVEV (reference sequence). This CDR3 is 16 amino acids long. DNA of the CDR3: TGTGCCAGCAGTTCCACGTTAGGGGTTTCTGGAAACACCATATATTTT. It translates to CASSSTLGVSGNTIYF.

Points on this clone: Different DNA sequences within this sample yield the same CDR3. V and J are TRBV18 and TRBJ1-1; TRBD1 is a possible D gene (5 bases). This CDR3 is 13 amino acids long. Per germline, CDR1 KGHSH and CDR2 LQKENI. Trimming removed 6 bases from V and 1 base from J, with 9 bases in between. DNA of the CDR3: TGTGCCAGCTCTCCGACAGAGAACACTGAAGCTTTCTTT. Protein sequence: CASSPTENTEAFF.

The chain couples TRBV7-2 to TRBJ2-1, with 10 bases aligning to TRBD2. The CDR3 sequence is 15 residues long. V dropped 5 bases and J dropped 4; count of bases not matched to a gene: 5. Germline V gene sequence: CDR1 SGHTA, CDR2 FQGNSA. The CDR3 sequence: CASSVSGGEYNEQFF. The CDR3 DNA follows: TGTGCCAGCAGCGTCAGCGGGGGGGAGTACAATGAGCAGTTCTTC. The complete variable domain, with remaining parts taken from reference TRBV7-2 and TRBJ2-1, reads GAGVSQSPSNKVTEKGKDVELRCDPISGHTALYWYRQSLGQGLEFLIYFQGNSAPDKSGLPSDRFSAERTGGSVSTLTIQRTQQEDSAVYLCASSVSGGEYNEQFFGPGTRLTVL.

The V gene is TRBV4-1, the J gene TRBJ1-2; 8 bases are shared with TRBD1. The CDR3 covers 14 residues. CDR1 MGHRA and CDR2 YSYEKL come from the germline V gene. V lost 3 bases, J lost 3 bases, and 3 bases stayed unmatched. Here the CDR3 DNA reads TGCGCCAGCAGCCACCCACAGGGGGACTATGGCTACACCTTC. Translating it yields CASSHPQGDYGYTF.